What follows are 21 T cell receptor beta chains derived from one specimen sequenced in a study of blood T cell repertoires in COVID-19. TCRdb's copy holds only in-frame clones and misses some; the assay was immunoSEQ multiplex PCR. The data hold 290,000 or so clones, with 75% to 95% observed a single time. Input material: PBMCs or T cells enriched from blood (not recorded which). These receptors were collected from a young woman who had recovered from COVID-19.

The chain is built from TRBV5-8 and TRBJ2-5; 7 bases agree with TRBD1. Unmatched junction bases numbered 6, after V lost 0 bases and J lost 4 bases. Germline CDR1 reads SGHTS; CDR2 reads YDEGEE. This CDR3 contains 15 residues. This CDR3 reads CASSLGQGRRETQYF. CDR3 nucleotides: TGTGCCAGCAGCTTGGGACAGGGCAGGCGAGAGACCCAGTACTTC.

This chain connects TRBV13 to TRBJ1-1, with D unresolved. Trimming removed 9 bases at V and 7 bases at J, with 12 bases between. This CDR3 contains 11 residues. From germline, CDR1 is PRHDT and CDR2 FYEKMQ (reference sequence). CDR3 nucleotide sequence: TGTGCCAGTTCTCGGAGTATTGAAGCTTTCTTT. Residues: CASSRSIEAFF.

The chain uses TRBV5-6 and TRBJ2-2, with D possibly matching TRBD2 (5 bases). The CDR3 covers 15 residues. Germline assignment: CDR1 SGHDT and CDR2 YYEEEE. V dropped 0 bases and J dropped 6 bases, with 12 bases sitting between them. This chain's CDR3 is CASSLGGRGAGELFF. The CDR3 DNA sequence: TGTGCCAGCAGCTTGGGCGGACGGGGAGCCGGGGAGCTGTTTTTT.

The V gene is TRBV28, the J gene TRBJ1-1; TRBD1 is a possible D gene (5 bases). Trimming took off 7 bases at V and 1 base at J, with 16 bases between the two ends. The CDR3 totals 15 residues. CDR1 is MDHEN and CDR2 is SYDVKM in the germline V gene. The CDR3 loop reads CASTKGRVRNTEAFF. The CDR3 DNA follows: TGTGCCAGCACCAAGGGGAGGGTACGGAACACTGAAGCTTTCTTT. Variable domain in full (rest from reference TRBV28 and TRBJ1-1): DVKVTQSSRYLVKRTGEKVFLECVQDMDHENMFWYRQDPGLGLRLIYFSYDVKMKEKGDIPEGYSVSREKKERFSLILESASTNQTSMYLCASTKGRVRNTEAFFGQGTRLTVV.

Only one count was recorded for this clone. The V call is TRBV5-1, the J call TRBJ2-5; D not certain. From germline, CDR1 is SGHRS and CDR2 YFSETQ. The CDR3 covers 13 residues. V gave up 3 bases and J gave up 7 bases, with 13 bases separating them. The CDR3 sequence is CASSYPPGWTQYF. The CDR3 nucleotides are TGCGCCAGCAGCTACCCTCCCGGGTGGACCCAGTACTTC.

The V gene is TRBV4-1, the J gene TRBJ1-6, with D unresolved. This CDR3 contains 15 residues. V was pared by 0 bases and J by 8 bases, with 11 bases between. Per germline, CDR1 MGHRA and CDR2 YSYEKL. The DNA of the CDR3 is TGCGCCAGCAGCCAAGAGGCGGCGGAGTATTCACCCCTCCACTTT. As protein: CASSQEAAEYSPLHF.

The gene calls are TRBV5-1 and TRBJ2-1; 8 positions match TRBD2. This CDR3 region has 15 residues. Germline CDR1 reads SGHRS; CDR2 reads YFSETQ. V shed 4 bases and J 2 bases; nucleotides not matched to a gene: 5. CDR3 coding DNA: TGCGCCAGCAGCCCGGGACTAGGAACCTACAATGAGCAGTTCTTC. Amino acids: CASSPGLGTYNEQFF. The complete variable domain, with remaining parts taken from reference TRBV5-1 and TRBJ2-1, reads KAGVTQTPRYLIKTRGQQVTLSCSPISGHRSVSWYQQTPGQGLQFLFEYFSETQRNKGNFPGRFSGRQFSNSRSEMNVSTLELGDSALYLCASSPGLGTYNEQFFGPGTRLTVL.

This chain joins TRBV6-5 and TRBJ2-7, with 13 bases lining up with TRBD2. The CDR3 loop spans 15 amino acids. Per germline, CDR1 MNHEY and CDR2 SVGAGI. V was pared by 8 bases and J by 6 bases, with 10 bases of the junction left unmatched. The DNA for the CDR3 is TGTGCCAGCTCCCCCCGGACTAGCGGGAGTTCCGAGCAGTACTTC. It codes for CASSPRTSGSSEQYF.

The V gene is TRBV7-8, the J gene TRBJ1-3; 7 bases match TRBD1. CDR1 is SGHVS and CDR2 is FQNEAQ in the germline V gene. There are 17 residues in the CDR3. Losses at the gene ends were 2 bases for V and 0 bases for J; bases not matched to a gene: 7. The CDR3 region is CASSLLGTAFSGNTIYF. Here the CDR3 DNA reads TGTGCCAGCAGCTTACTTGGGACAGCCTTCTCTGGAAACACCATATATTTT.

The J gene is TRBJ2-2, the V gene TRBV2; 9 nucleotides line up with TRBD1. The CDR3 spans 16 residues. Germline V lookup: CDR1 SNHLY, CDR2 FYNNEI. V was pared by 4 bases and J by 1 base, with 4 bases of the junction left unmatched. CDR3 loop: CASSAQGAGNTGELFF. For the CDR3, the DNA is TGTGCCAGCAGTGCACAGGGGGCTGGGAACACCGGGGAGCTGTTTTTT.

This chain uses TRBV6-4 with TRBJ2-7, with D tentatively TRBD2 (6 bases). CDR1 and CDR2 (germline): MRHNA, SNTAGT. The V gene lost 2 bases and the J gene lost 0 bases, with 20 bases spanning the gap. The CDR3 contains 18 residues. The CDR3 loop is CASSDGYKVGGSSYEQYF. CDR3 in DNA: TGTGCCAGCAGTGACGGTTATAAGGTGGGGGGAAGCTCCTACGAGCAGTACTTC.

The CDR3 loop reads CASSTPDSALPYEQYF. CDR3 DNA sequence: TGTGCCAGCAGCACTCCGGACAGCGCACTTCCCTACGAGCAGTACTTC. The gene calls are TRBV21-1 and TRBJ2-7; the table's D call, TRBD1, has no DNA check behind it. TRBV21-1 is shown as a pseudogene. CDR3 length: 16 amino acids.

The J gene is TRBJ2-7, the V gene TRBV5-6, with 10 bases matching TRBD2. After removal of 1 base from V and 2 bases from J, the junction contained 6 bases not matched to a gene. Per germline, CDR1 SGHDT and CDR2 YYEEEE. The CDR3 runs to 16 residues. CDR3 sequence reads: CASSLKWTSGTYEQYF. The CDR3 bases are TGTGCCAGCAGCTTGAAGTGGACTAGCGGAACCTACGAGCAGTACTTC.

The CDR3 spells CASTVARGTDTQYF. The CDR3 nucleotides read TGTGCCAGCACCGTCGCAAGGGGAACAGATACGCAGTATTTT. The chain uses TRBV27 and TRBJ2-3, with D tentatively TRBD1 (5 bases). This CDR3 region has 14 residues. Germline values: CDR1 MNHEY, CDR2 SMNVEV (reference sequence). V was trimmed by 7 bases and J by 3 bases, leaving 14 bases between them.

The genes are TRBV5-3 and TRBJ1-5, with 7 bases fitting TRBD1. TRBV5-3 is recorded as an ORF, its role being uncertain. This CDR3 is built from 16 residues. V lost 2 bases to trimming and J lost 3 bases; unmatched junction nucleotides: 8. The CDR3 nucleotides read TGTGCCAGAAGCTTAGGAGACAGGGATGACAATCAGCCCCAGCATTTT. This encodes CARSLGDRDDNQPQHF.

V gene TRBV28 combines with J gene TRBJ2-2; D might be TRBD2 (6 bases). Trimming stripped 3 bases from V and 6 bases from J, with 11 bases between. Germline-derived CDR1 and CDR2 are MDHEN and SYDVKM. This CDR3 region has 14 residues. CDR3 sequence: CASSLTSWSGELFF. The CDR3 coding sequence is TGTGCCAGCAGTTTGACTAGTTGGTCCGGGGAGCTGTTTTTT.

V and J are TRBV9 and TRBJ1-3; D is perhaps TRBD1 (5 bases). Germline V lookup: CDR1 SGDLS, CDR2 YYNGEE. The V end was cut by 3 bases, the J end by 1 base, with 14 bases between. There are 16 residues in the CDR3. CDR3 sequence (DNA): TGTGCCAGCAGCGATAGACAGATTCCTTCTGGAAACACCATATATTTT. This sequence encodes CASSDRQIPSGNTIYF.

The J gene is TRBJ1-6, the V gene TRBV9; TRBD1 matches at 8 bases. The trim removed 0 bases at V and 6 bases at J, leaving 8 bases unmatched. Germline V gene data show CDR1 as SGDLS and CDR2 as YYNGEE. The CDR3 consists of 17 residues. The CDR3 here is CASSVGLQGAGNSPLHF. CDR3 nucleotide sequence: TGTGCCAGCAGCGTAGGATTGCAGGGGGCGGGTAATTCACCCCTCCACTTT.

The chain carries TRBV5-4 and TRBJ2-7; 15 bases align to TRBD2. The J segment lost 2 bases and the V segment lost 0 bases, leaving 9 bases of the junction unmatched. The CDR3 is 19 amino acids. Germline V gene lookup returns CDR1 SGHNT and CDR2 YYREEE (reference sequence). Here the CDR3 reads CASSLEGGLAGGPPYEQYF. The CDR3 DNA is TGTGCCAGCAGCTTGGAAGGAGGACTAGCGGGAGGGCCCCCCTACGAGCAGTACTTC. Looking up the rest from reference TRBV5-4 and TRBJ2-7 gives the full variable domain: ETGVTQSPTHLIKTRGQQVTLRCSSQSGHNTVSWYQQALGQGPQFIFQYYREEENGRGNFPPRFSGLQFPNYSSELNVNALELDDSALYLCASSLEGGLAGGPPYEQYFGPGTRLTVT.

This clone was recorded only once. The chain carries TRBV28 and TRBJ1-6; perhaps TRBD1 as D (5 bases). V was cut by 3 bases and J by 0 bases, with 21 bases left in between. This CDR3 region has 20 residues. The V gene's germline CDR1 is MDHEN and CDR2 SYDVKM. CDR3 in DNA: TGTGCCAGCAGTTTGAGAACGGGACTTAGGCCGAGCTCCTATAATTCACCCCTCCACTTT. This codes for CASSLRTGLRPSSYNSPLHF.

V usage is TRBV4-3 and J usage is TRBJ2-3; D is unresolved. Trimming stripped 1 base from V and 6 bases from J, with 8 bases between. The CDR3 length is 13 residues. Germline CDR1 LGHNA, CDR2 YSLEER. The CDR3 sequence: CASSQGFRDTQYF. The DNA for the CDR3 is TGCGCCAGCAGCCAAGGTTTCAGGGATACGCAGTATTTT.